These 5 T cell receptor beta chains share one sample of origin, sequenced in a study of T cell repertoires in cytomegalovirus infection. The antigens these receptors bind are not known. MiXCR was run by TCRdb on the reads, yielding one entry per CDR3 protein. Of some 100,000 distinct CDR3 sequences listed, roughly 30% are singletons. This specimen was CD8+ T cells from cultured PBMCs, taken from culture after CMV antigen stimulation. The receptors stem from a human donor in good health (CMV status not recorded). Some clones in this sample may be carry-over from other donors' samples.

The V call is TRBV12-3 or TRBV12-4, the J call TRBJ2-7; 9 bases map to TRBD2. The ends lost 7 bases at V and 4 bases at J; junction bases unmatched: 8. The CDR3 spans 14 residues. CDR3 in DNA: TGTGCCAGCAACCGCGGGGGGGGGGATTACGAGCAGTACTTC. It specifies CASNRGGGDYEQYF.

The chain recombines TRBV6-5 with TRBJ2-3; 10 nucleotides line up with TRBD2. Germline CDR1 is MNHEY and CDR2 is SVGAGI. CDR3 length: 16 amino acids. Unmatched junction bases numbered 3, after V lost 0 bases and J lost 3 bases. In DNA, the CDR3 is TGTGCCAGCAGTTACTCAAGCGGGGGGGTGACAGATACGCAGTATTTT. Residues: CASSYSSGGVTDTQYF.

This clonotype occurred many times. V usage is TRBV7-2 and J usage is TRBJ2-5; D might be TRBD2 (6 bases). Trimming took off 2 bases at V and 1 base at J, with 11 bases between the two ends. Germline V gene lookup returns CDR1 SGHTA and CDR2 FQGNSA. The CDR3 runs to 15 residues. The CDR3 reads CASSLRGGIQETQYF. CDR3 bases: TGTGCCAGCAGCTTAAGAGGAGGGATCCAAGAGACCCAGTACTTC.

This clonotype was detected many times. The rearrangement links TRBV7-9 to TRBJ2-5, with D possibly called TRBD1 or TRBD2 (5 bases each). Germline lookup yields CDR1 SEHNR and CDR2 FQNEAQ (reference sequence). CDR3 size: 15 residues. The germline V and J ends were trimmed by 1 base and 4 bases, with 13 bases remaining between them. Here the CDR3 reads CASSLGGFGAETQYF. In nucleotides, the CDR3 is TGTGCCAGCAGCTTAGGGGGGTTTGGCGCAGAGACCCAGTACTTC.

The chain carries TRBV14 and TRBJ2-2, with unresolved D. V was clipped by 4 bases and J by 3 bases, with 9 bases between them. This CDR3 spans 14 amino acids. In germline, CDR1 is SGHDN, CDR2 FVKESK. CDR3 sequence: CASSLAPYTGELFF. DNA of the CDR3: TGTGCCAGCAGCCTCGCCCCATACACCGGGGAGCTGTTTTTT.